These 18 T cell receptor beta chains were sequenced from one sample in a study of T cell repertoires in cytomegalovirus infection (dated by TCRdb to between 2018 and 2020). The instrument was an Illumina HiSeq 1500. TCRdb ran its own pipeline on the public reads, namely fastp trimming at Q25 and MiXCR clone calling, and kept in-frame beta chains. Rows with one shared CDR3 protein collapse into an entry with the most common genes and DNA. The sample contains 310,000 or so distinct CDR3 sequences, under 20% of them found a single time. The ten largest make up 12% of the sample. Sample: PBMCs. The origin of the receptors is a human donor in good health (CMV status not recorded). Some clones in this sample may be carry-over from other donors' samples.

This rearrangement joins TRBV28 to TRBJ2-7; a possible D gene is TRBD1 (8 bases). Germline CDR1 is MDHEN and CDR2 is SYDVKM. V lost 6 bases and J lost 3, with 12 bases in between. The CDR3 spans 13 residues. DNA for the CDR3: TGTGCCAGCAGAACAGGGGGGGTCTACGAGCAGTACTTC. Translated: CASRTGGVYEQYF. Together with reference TRBV28 and TRBJ2-7, the CDR3 gives the full variable domain: DVKVTQSSRYLVKRTGEKVFLECVQDMDHENMFWYRQDPGLGLRLIYFSYDVKMKEKGDIPEGYSVSREKKERFSLILESASTNQTSMYLCASRTGGVYEQYFGPGTRLTVT.

The CDR3 region has the DNA TGTGCCAGCAGCTTGGGGTCACCCGGCTACGAGCAGTACTTC. Translating gives CASSLGSPGYEQYF. This chain connects TRBV5-6 to TRBJ2-7, with D unclear. Germline V gives CDR1 SGHDT, CDR2 YYEEEE. This CDR3 is built from 14 residues. V shed 0 bases and J shed 3 bases, with 10 bases lying between them.

This clonotype was seen only a few times. The chain couples TRBV6-6 to TRBJ1-1, with TRBD1 matching over 7 bases. The V and J ends lost 5 bases and 6 bases, in that order; junction bases with no gene match: 0. The CDR3 spans 11 residues. The V gene's germline CDR1 is MNHNY and CDR2 SVGAGI (reference sequence). Here the CDR3 reads CASSQGAEAFF. As DNA, the CDR3 is TGTGCCAGCAGTCAGGGGGCTGAAGCTTTCTTT.

The chain recombines TRBV7-2 with TRBJ2-1, with D unclear. Germline values: CDR1 SGHTA, CDR2 FQGNSA. The V end lost 3 bases, the J end lost 10 bases, and 13 bases lay between the germline ends. This CDR3 is built from 13 residues. The CDR3 nucleotides are TGTGCCAGCAGCTTGCGCACAAATCGGGAGCAGTTCTTC. Amino acids: CASSLRTNREQFF.

There are many counts of this clonotype. The chain combines TRBV7-2 with TRBJ1-2; D may be TRBD1 (6 bases). The CDR3 has 14 amino acids. Germline lookup yields CDR1 SGHTA and CDR2 FQGNSA. V was trimmed by 5 bases and J by 2 bases, leaving 12 bases between them. CDR3 amino acids: CASSPQGQNYGYTF. The CDR3 nucleotides are TGTGCCAGCAGCCCCCAGGGGCAGAACTATGGCTACACCTTC.

This clonotype was recorded at least ten times. V is TRBV7-9 and J is TRBJ1-4; TRBD1 matches at 7 bases. V trimming: 4 bases; J trimming: 5 bases; junction bases outside the gene matches: 10. The CDR3 loop spans 16 amino acids. Per the germline V gene, CDR1 is SEHNR and CDR2 is FQNEAQ (reference sequence). CDR3 loop: CASSSQGGGLNEKLFF. The CDR3 DNA reads TGTGCCAGCAGCTCCCAGGGGGGGGGGCTGAATGAAAAACTGTTTTTT.

This clonotype was recorded at least ten times. V is TRBV7-2 and J is TRBJ1-1; 7 positions agree with TRBD1. Germline lookup yields CDR1 SGHTA and CDR2 FQGNSA. The CDR3 covers 17 residues. The V segment lost 0 bases and the J segment 8 bases; nucleotides outside the gene matches: 15. The CDR3 loop reads CASSLARGPESIPEAFF. CDR3 in DNA: TGTGCCAGCAGCTTAGCGAGGGGGCCAGAGTCCATACCAGAAGCTTTCTTT.

This clonotype was counted ten times or more. This rearrangement joins TRBV7-2 to TRBJ2-1; D is unclear. Trimming removed 0 bases at V and 10 bases at J, with 7 bases between. The CDR3 consists of 12 residues. Per germline, CDR1 SGHTA and CDR2 FQGNSA. The CDR3 DNA reads TGTGCCAGCAGCTTAGCGCGAGACGAGCAGTTCTTC. Protein sequence: CASSLARDEQFF.

This clonotype turned up a few times. This chain joins TRBV7-6 and TRBJ1-5, with D maybe TRBD1 (5 bases). V lost 2 bases and J 0 bases, leaving 11 bases between the germline ends. Germline assignment: CDR1 SGHVS and CDR2 FNYEAQ. The CDR3 runs to 16 residues. CDR3 in amino acids: CASSLNGGDSNQPQHF. As DNA, the CDR3 is TGTGCCAGCAGCTTAAATGGAGGGGATAGCAATCAGCCCCAGCATTTT.

V and J are TRBV6-6 and TRBJ2-2; no firm D call. The CDR3 consists of 13 residues. Trimming cost V 6 bases and J 6 bases, with 11 bases left between them. Germline V gene data show CDR1 as MNHNY and CDR2 as SVGAGI (reference sequence). The CDR3 nucleotides are TGTGCCAGCAGCCCCGGACGTCCCGGGGAGCTGTTTTTT. Protein sequence: CASSPGRPGELFF.

This clonotype has more than one count but fewer than ten. CDR3: CASSSGSWEKNTEAFF. CDR3 sequence (DNA): TGTGCCAGCAGCTCGGGGTCCTGGGAGAAAAACACTGAAGCTTTCTTT. This sequence joins TRBV6-1 and TRBJ1-1; D ambiguous. The CDR3 spans 16 residues. V was pared by 6 bases and J by 2 bases, with 19 bases between. Looked up from germline, CDR1 is MNHNS and CDR2 is SASEGT.

Here the CDR3 reads CASRPGQGVSGNQPQHF. The CDR3 DNA sequence: TGCGCCAGCAGGCCGGGACAGGGGGTTTCGGGCAATCAGCCCCAGCATTTT. This sequence joins TRBV23-1 and TRBJ1-5; 11 nucleotides align to TRBD1. TRBV23-1 is reported as an ORF; its role is uncertain. Unmatched junction bases numbered 9, after V lost 6 bases and J lost 2 bases. The CDR3 loop spans 17 amino acids.

This chain joins TRBV6-2 or TRBV6-3 and TRBJ2-7, with D tentatively TRBD1 (5 bases). V was clipped by 0 bases and J by 0 bases, with 9 bases between them. CDR3 length: 15 residues. Germline CDR1 MNHEY, CDR2 SVGEGT. Here the CDR3 reads CASSYSPGPSYEQYF. Here the CDR3 DNA reads TGTGCCAGCAGTTACTCTCCAGGGCCCTCCTACGAGCAGTACTTC.

This clonotype was counted only a few times. This sequence joins TRBV7-8 and TRBJ1-2; 7 nucleotides line up with TRBD1. CDR1 and CDR2 (germline): SGHVS, FQNEAQ. This CDR3 spans 14 amino acids. Unmatched junction bases numbered 6, after V lost 4 bases and J lost 4 bases. The CDR3 coding sequence is TGTGCCAGCAGCTCCTATACAGGGGTCTATGGCTACACCTTC. Encoded protein: CASSSYTGVYGYTF.

V is TRBV20-1 and J is TRBJ2-3; 8 nucleotides line up with TRBD2. V lost 5 bases to trimming and J lost 1 base; unmatched junction nucleotides: 5. This CDR3 contains 14 residues. Germline CDR1 is DFQATT and CDR2 is SNEGSKA (reference sequence). The CDR3 loop is CSAPDSGGTDTQYF. The CDR3 region has the DNA TGCAGTGCTCCCGATAGCGGGGGCACAGATACGCAGTATTTT.

This chain links TRBV4-1 with TRBJ2-7; TRBD1 is a possible D gene (6 bases). Germline lookup yields CDR1 MGHRA and CDR2 YSYEKL. V was pared by 1 base and J by 1 base, with 14 bases between. This CDR3 is built from 16 residues. The CDR3 spells CASSQALGGVSYEQYF. Here the CDR3 DNA reads TGCGCCAGCAGCCAAGCGTTAGGGGGAGTGTCCTACGAGCAGTACTTC.

This clonotype was seen ten or more times. V and J are TRBV6-1 and TRBJ2-7; 7 bases line up with TRBD1. Per germline, CDR1 MNHNS and CDR2 SASEGT. J lost 3 bases, V lost 1 base, and 3 bases had no gene match. The CDR3 covers 14 residues. CDR3 DNA: TGTGCCAGCAGTGAAGTGGGGACAGTCTACGAGCAGTACTTC. Its translation is CASSEVGTVYEQYF.

V is TRBV20-1 and J is TRBJ1-2; possibly TRBD1 for D (5 bases). V was shortened by 0 bases and J by 4 bases, with 21 bases between the two germline ends. The CDR3 is 17 amino acids. The germline gives CDR1 DFQATT, CDR2 SNEGSKA (reference sequence). The CDR3 region is CSAREGPGGTAGYGYTF. Here the CDR3 DNA reads TGCAGTGCTAGAGAGGGTCCGGGGGGGACGGCGGGCTATGGCTACACCTTC.